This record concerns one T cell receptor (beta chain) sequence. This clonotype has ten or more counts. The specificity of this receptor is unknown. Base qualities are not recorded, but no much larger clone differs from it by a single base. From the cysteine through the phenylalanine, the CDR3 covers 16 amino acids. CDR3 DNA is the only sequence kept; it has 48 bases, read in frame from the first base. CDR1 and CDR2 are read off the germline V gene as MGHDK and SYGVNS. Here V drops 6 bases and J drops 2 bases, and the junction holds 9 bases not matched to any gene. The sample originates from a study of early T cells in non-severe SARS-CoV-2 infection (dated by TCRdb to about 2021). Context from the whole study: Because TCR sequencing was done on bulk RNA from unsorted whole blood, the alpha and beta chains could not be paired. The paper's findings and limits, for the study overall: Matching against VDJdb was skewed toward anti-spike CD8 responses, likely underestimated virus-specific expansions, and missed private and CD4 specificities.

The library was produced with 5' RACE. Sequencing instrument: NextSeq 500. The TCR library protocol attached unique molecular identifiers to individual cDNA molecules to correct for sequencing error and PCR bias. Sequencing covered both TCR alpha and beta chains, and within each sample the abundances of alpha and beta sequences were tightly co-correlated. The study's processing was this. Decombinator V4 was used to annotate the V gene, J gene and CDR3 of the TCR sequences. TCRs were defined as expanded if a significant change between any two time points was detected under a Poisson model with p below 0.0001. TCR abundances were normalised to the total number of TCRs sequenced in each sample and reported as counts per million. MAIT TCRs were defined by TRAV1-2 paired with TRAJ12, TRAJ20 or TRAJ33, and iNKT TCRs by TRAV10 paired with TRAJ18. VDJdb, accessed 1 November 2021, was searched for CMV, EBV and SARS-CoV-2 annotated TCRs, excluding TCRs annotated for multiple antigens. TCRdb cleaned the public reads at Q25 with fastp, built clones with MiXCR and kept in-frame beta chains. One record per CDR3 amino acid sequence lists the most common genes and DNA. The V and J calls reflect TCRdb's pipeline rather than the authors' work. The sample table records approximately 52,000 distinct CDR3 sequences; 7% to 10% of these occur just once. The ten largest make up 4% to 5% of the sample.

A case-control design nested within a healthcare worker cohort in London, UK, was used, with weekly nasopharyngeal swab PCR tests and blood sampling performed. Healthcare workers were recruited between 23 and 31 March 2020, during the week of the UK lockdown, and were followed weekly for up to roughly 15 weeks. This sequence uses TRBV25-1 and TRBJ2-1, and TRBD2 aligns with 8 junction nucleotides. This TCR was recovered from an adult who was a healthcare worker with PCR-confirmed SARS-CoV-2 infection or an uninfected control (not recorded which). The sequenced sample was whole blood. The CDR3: CASSSVAGIAYNEQFF. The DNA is TGTGCCAGCAGCTCAGTAGCGGGGATCGCCTACAATGAGCAGTTCTTC.